This TCR beta chain was captured by sequencing in a study of cytomegalovirus exposure and HLA in healthy donors. The repertoire was sequenced with immunoSEQ multiplex PCR; TCRdb's copy has only in-frame clones and lacks some. The repertoire holds 40,000 to 55,000 clones, with over 75% as singletons. This clone was seen only once. The CDR3 has 17 amino acids. Germline-derived CDR1 and CDR2 are ENHRY and SYGVKD. Trimming took 8 bases from V and 3 from J; bases not matched to a gene: 16. The sequencing sample was made of PBMCs. This receptor was identified in a woman aged 30 to 39 in good health and CMV-seronegative. The genes are TRBV10-3 and TRBJ2-3, with 8 bases fitting TRBD2. For the CDR3, the DNA is TGTGCCATCCGATCTCACGGGACTAGTGCCGAAACAGATACGCAGTATTTT. Its protein is CAIRSHGTSAETDTQYF.